This TCR beta chain derives from a study of sequential checkpoint blockade in melanoma. Across the whole study: Arm A got nivolumab then ipilimumab; arm B the reverse, 1:1. Maintenance nivolumab came after either treatment sequence.

Germline V CDR1 and CDR2: MNHNS, SASEGT. V trimming: 6 bases; J trimming: 2 bases; junction bases outside the gene matches: 1. This CDR3 spans 14 amino acids. Treatment of the sample: randomized to nivolumab then ipilimumab (arm A) or the reverse (arm B). None of the patients previously received DNA-damaging chemotherapy. Sorted cells were live CD3+CD8+, lacking CD19 and CD56, from PBMCs. Produced via immunoSEQ multiplex PCR; TCRdb's table is partial and in-frame only. The data show roughly 13,000 clones, with around 48% seen just once and about 16% held by the top ten. This clone showed up just a few times.

V and J are TRBV6-1 and TRBJ1-3, with TRBD1 matching 10 bases. The sequence was collected from a human donor with melanoma. The material sequenced was CD8+ T cells sorted from blood (inferred from file names), taken from a patient given nivolumab and ipilimumab in sequence. The CDR3 loop reads CASRGTGAGNTIYF. The CDR3 region has the DNA TGTGCCAGCAGAGGGACAGGGGCTGGAAACACCATATATTTT.